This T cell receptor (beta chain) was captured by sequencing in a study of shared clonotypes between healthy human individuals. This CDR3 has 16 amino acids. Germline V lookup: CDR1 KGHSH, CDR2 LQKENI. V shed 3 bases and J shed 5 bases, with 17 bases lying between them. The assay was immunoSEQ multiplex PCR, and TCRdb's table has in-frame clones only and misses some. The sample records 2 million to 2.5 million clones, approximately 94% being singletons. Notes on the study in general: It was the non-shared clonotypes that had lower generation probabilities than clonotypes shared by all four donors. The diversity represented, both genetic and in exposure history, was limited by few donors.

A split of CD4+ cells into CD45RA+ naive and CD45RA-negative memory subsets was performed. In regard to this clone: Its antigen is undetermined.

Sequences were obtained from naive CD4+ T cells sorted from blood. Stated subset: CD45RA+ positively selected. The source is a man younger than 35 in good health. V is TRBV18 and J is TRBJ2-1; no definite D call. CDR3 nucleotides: TGTGCCAGCTCACCGTCCGTCTCAGCGTCACACAATGAGCAGTTCTTC. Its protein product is CASSPSVSASHNEQFF. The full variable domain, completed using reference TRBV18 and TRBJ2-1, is NAGVMQNPRHLVRRRGQEARLRCSPMKGHSHVYWYRQLPEEGLKFMVYLQKENIIDESGMPKERFSAEFPKEGPSILRIQQVVRGDSAAYFCASSPSVSASHNEQFFGPGTRLTVL.